This TCR beta chain was retrieved from a study of long-term antiretroviral therapy in people with HIV. General study points: HIV repertoires spanned narrower CDR3 length ranges than controls. Dating from about 2004 to 2017, the blood was possibly obtained under older ART regimens.

On this clone itself: Its antigen is not identified.

Germline CDR1 reads SGHKS; CDR2 reads YYEKEE (reference sequence). CDR3 size: 15 residues. Trimming took 2 bases from V and 0 from J, leaving 11 bases between them. At the survey level, the v3.0 immunoSEQ assay was run. Assay: immunoSEQ multiplex PCR; the TCRdb copy retains only in-frame clones and omits some. The sample includes 20,000 to 25,000 clones, 80% to 85% of them seen just once. United States facilities provided treatment to all participants with HIV. The sequencing used unsorted PBMCs, collected 0.2 years after starting antiretroviral therapy. This TCR derives from a woman younger than 45 with HIV. The chain employs TRBV5-5 and TRBJ1-1; D not certain. The CDR3 region is CASSFQAAMNTEAFF. In nucleotides, the CDR3 is TGTGCCAGCAGCTTCCAGGCAGCTATGAACACTGAAGCTTTCTTT. The full variable domain, rest sourced from reference TRBV5-5 and TRBJ1-1, is DAGVTQSPTHLIKTRGQQVTLRCSPISGHKSVSWYQQVLGQGPQFIFQYYEKEERGRGNFPDRFSARQFPNYSSELNVNALLLGDSALYLCASSFQAAMNTEAFFGQGTRLTVV.